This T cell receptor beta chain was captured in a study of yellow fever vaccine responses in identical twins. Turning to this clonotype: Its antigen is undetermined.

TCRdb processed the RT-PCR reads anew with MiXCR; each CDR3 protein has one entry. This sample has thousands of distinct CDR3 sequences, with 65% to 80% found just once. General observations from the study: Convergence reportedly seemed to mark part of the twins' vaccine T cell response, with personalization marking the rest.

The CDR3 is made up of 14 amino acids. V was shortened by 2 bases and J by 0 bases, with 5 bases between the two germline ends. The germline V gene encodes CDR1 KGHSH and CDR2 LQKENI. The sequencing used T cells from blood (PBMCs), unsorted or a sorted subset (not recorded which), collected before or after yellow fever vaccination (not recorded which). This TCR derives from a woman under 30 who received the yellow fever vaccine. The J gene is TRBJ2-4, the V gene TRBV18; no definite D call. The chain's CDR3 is CASSPILAKNIQYF. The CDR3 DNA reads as TGTGCCAGCTCACCAATATTAGCCAAAAACATTCAGTACTTC.